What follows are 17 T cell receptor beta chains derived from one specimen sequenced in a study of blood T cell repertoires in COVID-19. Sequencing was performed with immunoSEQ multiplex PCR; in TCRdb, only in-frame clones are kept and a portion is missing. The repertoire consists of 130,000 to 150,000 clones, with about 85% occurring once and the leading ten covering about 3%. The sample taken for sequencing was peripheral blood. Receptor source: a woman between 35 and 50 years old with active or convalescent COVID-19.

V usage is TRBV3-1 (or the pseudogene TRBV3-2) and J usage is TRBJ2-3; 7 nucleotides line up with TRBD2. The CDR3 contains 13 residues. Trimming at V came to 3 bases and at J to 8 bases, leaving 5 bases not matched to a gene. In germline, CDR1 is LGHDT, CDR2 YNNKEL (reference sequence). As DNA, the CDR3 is TGTGCCAGCAGCCAGGGGGGGGAAGGTACGCAGTATTTT. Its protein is CASSQGGEGTQYF.

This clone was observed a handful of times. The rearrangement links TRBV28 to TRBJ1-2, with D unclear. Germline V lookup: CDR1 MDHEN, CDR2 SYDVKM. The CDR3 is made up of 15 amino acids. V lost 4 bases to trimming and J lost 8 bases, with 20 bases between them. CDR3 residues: CASSSEAVRFRGYTF. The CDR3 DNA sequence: TGTGCCAGCAGTTCTGAGGCGGTGAGGTTTCGAGGCTACACCTTC.

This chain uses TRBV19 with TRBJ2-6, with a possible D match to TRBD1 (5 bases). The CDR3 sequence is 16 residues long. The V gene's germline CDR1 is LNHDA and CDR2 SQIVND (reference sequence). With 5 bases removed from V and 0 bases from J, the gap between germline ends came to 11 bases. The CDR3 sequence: CASSPIRVSGANVLTF. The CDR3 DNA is TGTGCCAGTAGTCCCATCAGGGTCTCTGGGGCCAACGTCCTGACTTTC.

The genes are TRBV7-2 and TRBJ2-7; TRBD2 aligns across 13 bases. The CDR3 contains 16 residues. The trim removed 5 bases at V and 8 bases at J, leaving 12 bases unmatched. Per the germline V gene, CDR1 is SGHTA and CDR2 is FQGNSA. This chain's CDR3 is CASSQDQLLAGGKQYF. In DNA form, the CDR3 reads TGTGCCAGCAGCCAAGACCAGTTACTAGCGGGAGGGAAGCAGTACTTC.

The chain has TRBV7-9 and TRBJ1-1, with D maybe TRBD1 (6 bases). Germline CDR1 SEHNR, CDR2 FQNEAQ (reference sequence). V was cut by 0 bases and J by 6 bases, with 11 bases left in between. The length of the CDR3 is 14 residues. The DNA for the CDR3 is TGTGCCAGCAGCTTAGCGCATGAGGGGGCTGAAGCTTTCTTT. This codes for CASSLAHEGAEAFF.

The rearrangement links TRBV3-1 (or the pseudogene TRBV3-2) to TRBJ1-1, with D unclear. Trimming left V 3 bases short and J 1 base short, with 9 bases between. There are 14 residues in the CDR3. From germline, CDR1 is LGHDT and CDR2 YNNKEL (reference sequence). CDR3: CASSHNRGNTEAFF. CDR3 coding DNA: TGTGCCAGCAGCCATAACCGGGGGAACACTGAAGCTTTCTTT.

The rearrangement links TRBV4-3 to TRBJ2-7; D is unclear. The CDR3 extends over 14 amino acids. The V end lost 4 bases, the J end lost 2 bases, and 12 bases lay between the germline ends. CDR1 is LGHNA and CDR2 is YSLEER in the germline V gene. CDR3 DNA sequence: TGCGCCAGCAGCCTCAGACTGGAAACCTACGAGCAGTACTTC. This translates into CASSLRLETYEQYF.

The CDR3 bases are TGTGCCAGCAGCCAACAGGGTCCCGGGGAGCTGTTTTTT. It yields the protein CASSQQGPGELFF. The chain has TRBV3-1 (or the pseudogene TRBV3-2) and TRBJ2-2; tentative D call: TRBD1 (5 bases). Trimming took 2 bases from V and 6 from J, leaving 7 bases between them. Germline assignment: CDR1 LGHDT and CDR2 YNNKEL (reference sequence). The CDR3 is 13 amino acids.

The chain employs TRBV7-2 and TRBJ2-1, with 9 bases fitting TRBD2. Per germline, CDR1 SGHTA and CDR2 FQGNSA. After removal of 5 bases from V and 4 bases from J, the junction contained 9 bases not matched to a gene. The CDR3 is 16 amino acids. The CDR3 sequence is CASSTSSGATYNEQFF. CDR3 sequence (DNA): TGTGCCAGCAGCACTTCTAGCGGGGCCACTTACAATGAGCAGTTCTTC.

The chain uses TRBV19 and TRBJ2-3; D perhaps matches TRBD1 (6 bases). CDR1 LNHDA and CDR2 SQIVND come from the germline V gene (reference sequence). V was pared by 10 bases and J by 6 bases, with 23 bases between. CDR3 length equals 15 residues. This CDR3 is CATNRRDTQWDTQYF. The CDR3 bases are TGTGCCACGAACCGTAGGGACACCCAATGGGATACGCAGTATTTT.

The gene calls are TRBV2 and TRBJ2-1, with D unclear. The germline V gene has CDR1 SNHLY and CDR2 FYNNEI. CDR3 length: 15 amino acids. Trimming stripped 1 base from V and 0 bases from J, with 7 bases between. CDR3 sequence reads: CASSEDRSSYNEQFF. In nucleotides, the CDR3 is TGTGCCAGCAGTGAAGACCGGAGCTCCTACAATGAGCAGTTCTTC. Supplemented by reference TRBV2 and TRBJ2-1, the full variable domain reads EPEVTQTPSHQVTQMGQEVILRCVPISNHLYFYWYRQILGQKVEFLVSFYNNEISEKSEIFDDQFSVERPDGSNFTLKIRSTKLEDSAMYFCASSEDRSSYNEQFFGPGTRLTVL.

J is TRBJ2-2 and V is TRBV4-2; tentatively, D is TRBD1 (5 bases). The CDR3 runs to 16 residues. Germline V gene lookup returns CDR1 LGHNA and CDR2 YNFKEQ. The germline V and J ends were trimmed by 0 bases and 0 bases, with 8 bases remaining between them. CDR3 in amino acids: CASSQDGHANTGELFF. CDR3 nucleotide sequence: TGTGCCAGCAGCCAAGATGGACACGCGAACACCGGGGAGCTGTTTTTT.

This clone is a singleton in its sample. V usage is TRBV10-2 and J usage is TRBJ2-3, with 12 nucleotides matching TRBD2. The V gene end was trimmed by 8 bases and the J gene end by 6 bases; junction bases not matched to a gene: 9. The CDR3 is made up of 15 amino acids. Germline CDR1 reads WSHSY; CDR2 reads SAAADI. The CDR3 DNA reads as TGCGCCAGCGAACCTAGCGGGGGGGCCGGTGATACGCAGTATTTT. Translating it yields CASEPSGGAGDTQYF.

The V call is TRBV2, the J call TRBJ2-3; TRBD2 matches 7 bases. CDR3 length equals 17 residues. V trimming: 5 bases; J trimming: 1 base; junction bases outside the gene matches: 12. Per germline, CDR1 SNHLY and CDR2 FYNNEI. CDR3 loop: CASSYTLLAWGTDTQYF. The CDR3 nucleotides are TGTGCCAGCAGTTATACTCTACTAGCGTGGGGCACAGATACGCAGTATTTT.

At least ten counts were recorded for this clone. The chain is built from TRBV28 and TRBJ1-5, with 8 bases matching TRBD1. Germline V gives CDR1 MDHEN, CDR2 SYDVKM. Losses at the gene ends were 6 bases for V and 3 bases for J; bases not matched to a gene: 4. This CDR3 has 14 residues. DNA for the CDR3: TGTGCCAGCAGAAACAGGGGGTACAATCAGCCCCAGCATTTT. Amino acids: CASRNRGYNQPQHF.

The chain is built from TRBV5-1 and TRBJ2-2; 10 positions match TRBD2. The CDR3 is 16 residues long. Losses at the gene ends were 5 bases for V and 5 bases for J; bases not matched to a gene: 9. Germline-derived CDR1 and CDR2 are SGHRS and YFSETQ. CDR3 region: CASSGSGRLTTGELFF. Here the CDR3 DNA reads TGCGCCAGCAGTGGTAGCGGGAGGCTTACGACCGGGGAGCTGTTTTTT.

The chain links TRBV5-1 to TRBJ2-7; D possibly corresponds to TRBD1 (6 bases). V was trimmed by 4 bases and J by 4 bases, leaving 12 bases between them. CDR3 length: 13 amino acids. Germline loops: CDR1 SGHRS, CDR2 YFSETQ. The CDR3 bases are TGCGCCAGCAGCGGACTGGGACAATACGAGCAGTACTTC. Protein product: CASSGLGQYEQYF.